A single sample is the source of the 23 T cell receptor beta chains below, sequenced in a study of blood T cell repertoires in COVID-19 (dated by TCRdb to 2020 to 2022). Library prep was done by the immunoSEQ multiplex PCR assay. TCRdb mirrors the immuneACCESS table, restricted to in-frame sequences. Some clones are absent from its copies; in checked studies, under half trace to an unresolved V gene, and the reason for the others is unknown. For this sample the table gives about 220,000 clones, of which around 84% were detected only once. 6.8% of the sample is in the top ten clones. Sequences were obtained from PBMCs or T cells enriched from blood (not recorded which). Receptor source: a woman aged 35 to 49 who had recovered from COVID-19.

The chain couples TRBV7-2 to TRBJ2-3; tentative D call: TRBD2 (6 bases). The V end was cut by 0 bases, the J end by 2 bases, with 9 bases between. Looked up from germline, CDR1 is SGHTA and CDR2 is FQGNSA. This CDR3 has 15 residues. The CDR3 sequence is CASSLARLVTDTQYF. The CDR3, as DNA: TGTGCCAGCAGCTTAGCTCGACTAGTCACAGATACGCAGTATTTT.

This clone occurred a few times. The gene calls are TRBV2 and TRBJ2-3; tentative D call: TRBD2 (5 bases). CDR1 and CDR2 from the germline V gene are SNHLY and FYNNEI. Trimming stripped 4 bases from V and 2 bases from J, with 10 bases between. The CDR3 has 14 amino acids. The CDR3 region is CASSAGGSTDTQYF. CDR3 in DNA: TGTGCCAGCAGTGCAGGAGGATCCACAGATACGCAGTATTTT. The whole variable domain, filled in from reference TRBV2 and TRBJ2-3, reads EPEVTQTPSHQVTQMGQEVILRCVPISNHLYFYWYRQILGQKVEFLVSFYNNEISEKSEIFDDQFSVERPDGSNFTLKIRSTKLEDSAMYFCASSAGGSTDTQYFGPGTRLTVL.

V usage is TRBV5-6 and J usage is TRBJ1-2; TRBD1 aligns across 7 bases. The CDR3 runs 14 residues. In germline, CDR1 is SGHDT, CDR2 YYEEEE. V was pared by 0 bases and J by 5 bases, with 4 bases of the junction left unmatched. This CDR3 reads CASSLDRGLYGYTF. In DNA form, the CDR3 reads TGTGCCAGCAGCTTGGACAGGGGTCTTTATGGCTACACCTTC.

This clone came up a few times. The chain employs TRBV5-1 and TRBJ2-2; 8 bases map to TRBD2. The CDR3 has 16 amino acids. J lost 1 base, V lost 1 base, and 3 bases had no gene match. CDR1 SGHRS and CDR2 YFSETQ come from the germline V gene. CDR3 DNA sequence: TGCGCCAGCAGCTTGAGTACTAGCGGGAACACCGGGGAGCTGTTTTTT. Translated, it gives CASSLSTSGNTGELFF. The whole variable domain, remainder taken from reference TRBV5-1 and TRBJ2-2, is KAGVTQTPRYLIKTRGQQVTLSCSPISGHRSVSWYQQTPGQGLQFLFEYFSETQRNKGNFPGRFSGRQFSNSRSEMNVSTLELGDSALYLCASSLSTSGNTGELFFGEGSRLTVL.

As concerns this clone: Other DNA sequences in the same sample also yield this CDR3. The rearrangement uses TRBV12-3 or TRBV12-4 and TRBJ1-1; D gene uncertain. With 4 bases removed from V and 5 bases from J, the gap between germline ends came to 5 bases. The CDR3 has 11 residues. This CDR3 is CASSSGTEAFF. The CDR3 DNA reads TGTGCCAGCAGTTCGGGTACTGAAGCTTTCTTT.

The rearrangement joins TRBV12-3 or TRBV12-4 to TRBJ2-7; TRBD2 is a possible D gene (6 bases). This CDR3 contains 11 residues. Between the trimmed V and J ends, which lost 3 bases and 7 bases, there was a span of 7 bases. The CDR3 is CASSFRGEQYF. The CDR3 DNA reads TGTGCCAGCAGTTTCCGGGGGGAGCAGTACTTC.

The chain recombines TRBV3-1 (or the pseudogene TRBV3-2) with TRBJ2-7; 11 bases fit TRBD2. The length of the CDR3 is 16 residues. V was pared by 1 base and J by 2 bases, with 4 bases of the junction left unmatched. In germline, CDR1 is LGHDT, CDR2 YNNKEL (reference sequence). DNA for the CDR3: TGTGCCAGCAGCCAAGTAGGGACTAGCGGCACCTACGAGCAGTACGTC. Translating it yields CASSQVGTSGTYEQYV.

For the CDR3, the DNA is TGTGCCAGCAGCCAACTACAGGGGTCTGAAGCTTTCTTT. Translated, it gives CASSQLQGSEAFF. The chain recombines TRBV3-1 (or the pseudogene TRBV3-2) with TRBJ1-1; 7 bases are a match to TRBD1. Germline V gene data show CDR1 as LGHDT and CDR2 as YNNKEL (reference sequence). V gave up 2 bases and J gave up 6 bases; unmatched junction bases: 3. The CDR3 is 13 amino acids.

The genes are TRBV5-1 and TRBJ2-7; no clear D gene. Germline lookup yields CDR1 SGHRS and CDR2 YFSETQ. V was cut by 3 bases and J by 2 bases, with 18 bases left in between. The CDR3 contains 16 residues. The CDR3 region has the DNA TGCGCCAGCAGCTCCCGTGTTGGGCGCGACGCCTACGAGCAGTACTTC. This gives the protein CASSSRVGRDAYEQYF.

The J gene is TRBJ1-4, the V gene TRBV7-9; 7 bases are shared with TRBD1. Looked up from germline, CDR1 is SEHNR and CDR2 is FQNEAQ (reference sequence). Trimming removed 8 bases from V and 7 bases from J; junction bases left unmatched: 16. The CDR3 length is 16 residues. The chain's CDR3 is CASRGWTGAFGEKLFF. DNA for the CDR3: TGTGCCAGCCGGGGTTGGACAGGCGCTTTTGGTGAAAAACTGTTTTTT.

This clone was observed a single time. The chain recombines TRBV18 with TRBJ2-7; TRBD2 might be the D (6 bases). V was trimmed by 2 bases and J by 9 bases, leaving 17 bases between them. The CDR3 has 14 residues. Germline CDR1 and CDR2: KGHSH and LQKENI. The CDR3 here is CASSPWNPGDGQYF. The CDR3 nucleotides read TGTGCCAGCTCACCATGGAATCCGGGAGACGGGCAGTACTTC.

The CDR3: CASSLRLAPTNTGELFF. CDR3 sequence (DNA): TGTGCCAGCAGTTTGCGTCTAGCACCGACGAACACCGGGGAGCTGTTTTTT. The chain is built from TRBV28 and TRBJ2-2; D possibly corresponds to TRBD2 (5 bases). The CDR3 covers 17 residues. Germline CDR1 and CDR2: MDHEN and SYDVKM. Trimming removed 3 bases from V and 0 bases from J, with 14 bases in between.

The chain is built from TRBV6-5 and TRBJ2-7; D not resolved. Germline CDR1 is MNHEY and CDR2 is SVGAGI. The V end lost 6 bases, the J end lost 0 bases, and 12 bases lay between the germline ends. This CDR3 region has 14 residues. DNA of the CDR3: TGTGCCAGCAGGCGACGGAGCTCCTCCTACGAGCAGTACTTC. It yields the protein CASRRRSSSYEQYF.

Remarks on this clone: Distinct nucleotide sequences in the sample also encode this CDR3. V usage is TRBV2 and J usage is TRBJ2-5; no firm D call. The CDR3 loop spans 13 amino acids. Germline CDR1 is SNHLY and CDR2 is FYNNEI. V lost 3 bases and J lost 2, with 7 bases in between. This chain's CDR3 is CASSEESQETQYF. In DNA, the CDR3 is TGTGCCAGCAGTGAGGAGTCTCAAGAGACCCAGTACTTC.

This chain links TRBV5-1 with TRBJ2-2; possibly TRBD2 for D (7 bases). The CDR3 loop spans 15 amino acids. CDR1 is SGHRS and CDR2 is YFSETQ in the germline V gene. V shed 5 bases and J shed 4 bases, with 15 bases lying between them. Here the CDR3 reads CASSTGGVLTGELFF. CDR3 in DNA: TGCGCCAGCAGTACGGGGGGCGTCCTCACCGGGGAGCTGTTTTTT.

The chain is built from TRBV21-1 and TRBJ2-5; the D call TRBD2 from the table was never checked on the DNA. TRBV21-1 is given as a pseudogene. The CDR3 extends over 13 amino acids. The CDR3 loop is CASSIGGGETQYF. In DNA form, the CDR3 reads TGTGCCAGCAGCATCGGGGGGGGAGAGACCCAGTACTTC.

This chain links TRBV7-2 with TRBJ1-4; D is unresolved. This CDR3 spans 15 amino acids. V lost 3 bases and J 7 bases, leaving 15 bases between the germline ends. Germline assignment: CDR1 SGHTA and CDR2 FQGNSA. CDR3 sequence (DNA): TGTGCCAGCAGCTTGGGCCAGCCGCTGGGTGAAAAACTGTTTTTT. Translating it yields CASSLGQPLGEKLFF.

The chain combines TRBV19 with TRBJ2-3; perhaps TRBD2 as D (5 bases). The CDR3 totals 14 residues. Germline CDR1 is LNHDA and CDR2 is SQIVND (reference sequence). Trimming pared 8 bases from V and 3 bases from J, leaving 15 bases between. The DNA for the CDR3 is TGTGCCAGTGGGTCGAGGCGGGTAACAGATACGCAGTATTTT. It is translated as CASGSRRVTDTQYF.

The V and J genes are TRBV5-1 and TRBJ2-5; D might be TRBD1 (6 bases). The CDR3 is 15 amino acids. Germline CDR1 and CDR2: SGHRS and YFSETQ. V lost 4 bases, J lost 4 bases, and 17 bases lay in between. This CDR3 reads CASSIGQLPTETQYF. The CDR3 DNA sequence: TGCGCCAGCAGCATAGGACAGCTTCCTACAGAGACCCAGTACTTC.

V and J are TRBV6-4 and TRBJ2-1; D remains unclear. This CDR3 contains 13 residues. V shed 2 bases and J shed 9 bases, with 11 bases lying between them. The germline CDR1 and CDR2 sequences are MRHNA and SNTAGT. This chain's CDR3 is CASSDRLGGEQFF. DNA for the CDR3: TGTGCCAGCAGTGACCGGCTTGGCGGTGAGCAGTTCTTC.

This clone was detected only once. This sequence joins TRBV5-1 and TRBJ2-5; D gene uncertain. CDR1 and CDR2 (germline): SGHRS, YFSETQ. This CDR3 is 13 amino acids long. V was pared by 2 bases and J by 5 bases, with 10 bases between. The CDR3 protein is CASSFDTPETQYF. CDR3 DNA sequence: TGCGCCAGCAGCTTCGACACCCCGGAGACCCAGTACTTC.

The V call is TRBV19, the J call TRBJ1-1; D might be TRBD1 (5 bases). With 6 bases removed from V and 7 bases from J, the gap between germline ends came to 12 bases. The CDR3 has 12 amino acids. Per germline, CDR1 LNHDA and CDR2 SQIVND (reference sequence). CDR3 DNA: TGTGCCAGTAGATCGGGGGGATTTGAAGCTTTCTTT. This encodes CASRSGGFEAFF.

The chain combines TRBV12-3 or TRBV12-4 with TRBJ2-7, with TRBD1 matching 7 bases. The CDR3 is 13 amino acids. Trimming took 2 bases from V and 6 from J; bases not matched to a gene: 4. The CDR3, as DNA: TGTGCCAGCAGTTTAAACAGGGGTAGCGAGCAGTACTTC. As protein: CASSLNRGSEQYF.